The entry below gives a single TCR beta chain sequence along with its context. One junction end disagrees with the germline gene, perhaps due to a read error. The data derive from a study of control samples from healthy donors and cancer patients. This table comes from immunoSEQ multiplex PCR, and its TCRdb copy is limited to in-frame clones, with some not included. The repertoire includes tens of thousands of clones, approximately 94% of them detected once, and around 5% sits in the top ten. The CDR3 length is 16 residues. Germline CDR1 reads SGHNT; CDR2 reads YENEEA. The clonotype was recovered from a woman aged 18-35 years in good health. The sequencing sample was made of blood. The chain has TRBV11-3 and TRBJ2-7; 9 bases map to TRBD2. CDR3 in amino acids: CVSSLGGSGGSYEQYF. In DNA, the CDR3 is TGTGTCAGCAGCTTAGGTGGTAGCGGGGGATCCTACGAGCAGTACTTC.